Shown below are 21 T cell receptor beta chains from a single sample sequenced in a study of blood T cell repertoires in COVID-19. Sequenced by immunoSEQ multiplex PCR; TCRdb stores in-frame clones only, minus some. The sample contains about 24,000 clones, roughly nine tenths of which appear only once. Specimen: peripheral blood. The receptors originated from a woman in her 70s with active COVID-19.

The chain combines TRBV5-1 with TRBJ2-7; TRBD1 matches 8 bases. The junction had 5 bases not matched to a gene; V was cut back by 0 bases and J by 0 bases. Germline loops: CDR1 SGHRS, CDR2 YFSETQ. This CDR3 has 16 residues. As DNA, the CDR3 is TGCGCCAGCAGCTTGGGGGGGACAGGTACCTCCTACGAGCAGTACTTC. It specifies CASSLGGTGTSYEQYF.

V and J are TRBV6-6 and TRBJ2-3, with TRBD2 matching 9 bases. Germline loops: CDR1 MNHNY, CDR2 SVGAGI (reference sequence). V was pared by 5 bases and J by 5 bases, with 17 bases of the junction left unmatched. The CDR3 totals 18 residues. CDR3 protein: CASSPLGWASGVIDTQYF. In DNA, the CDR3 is TGTGCCAGCAGTCCCCTGGGGTGGGCTAGCGGGGTGATAGATACGCAGTATTTT.

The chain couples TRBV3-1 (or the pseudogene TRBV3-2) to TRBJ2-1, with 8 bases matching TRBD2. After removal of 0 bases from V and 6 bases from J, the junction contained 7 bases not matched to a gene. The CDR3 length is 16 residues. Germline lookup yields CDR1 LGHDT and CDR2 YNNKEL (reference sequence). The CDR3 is CASSQDPAGGLNEQFF. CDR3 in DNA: TGTGCCAGCAGCCAAGATCCTGCGGGGGGCCTCAATGAGCAGTTCTTC.

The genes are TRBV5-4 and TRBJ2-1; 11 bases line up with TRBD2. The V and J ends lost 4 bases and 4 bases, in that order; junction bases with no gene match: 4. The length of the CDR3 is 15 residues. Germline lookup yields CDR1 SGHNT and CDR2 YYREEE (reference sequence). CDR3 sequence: CASSPGLAVYNEQFF. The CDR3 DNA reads TGTGCCAGCAGCCCGGGACTAGCGGTTTACAATGAGCAGTTCTTC.

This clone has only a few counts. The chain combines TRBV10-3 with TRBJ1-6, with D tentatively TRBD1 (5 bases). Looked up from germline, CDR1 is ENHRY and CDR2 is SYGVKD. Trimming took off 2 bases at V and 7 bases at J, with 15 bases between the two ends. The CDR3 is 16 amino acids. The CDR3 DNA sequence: TGTGCCATCAGTGAGCGGGGGTCGGCGGGGAATTCACCCCTCCACTTT. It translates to CAISERGSAGNSPLHF.

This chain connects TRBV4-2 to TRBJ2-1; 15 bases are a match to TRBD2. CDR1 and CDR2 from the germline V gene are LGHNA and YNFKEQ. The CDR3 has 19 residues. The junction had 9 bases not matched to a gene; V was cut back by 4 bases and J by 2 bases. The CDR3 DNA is TGTGCCAGCAGCCCCCAGGAAGGACTAGCGGGGGGGACCTACAATGAGCAGTTCTTC. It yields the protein CASSPQEGLAGGTYNEQFF.

This CDR3 reads CASSLQGFGNTIYF. The CDR3 region has the DNA TGTGCCAGCAGTCTACAGGGTTTTGGAAACACCATATATTTT. V gene TRBV2 combines with J gene TRBJ1-3; weak D call: TRBD1 (6 bases). This CDR3 has 14 residues. V lost 5 bases to trimming and J lost 3 bases, with 11 bases between them. Germline V gene data show CDR1 as SNHLY and CDR2 as FYNNEI.

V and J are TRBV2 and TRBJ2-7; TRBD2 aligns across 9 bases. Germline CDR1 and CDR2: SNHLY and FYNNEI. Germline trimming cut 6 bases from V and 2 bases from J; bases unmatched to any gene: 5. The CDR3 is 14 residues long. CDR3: CASRVAGVTYEQYF. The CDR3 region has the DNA TGTGCCAGCAGGGTAGCGGGGGTAACCTACGAGCAGTACTTC. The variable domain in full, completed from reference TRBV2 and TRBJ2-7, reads EPEVTQTPSHQVTQMGQEVILRCVPISNHLYFYWYRQILGQKVEFLVSFYNNEISEKSEIFDDQFSVERPDGSNFTLKIRSTKLEDSAMYFCASRVAGVTYEQYFGPGTRLTVT.

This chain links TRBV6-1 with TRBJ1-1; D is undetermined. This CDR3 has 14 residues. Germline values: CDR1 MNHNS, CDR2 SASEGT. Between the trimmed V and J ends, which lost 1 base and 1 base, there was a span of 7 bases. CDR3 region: CASSEVGANTEAFF. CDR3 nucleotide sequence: TGTGCCAGCAGTGAAGTTGGAGCGAACACTGAAGCTTTCTTT.

The CDR3, as DNA: TGCGCCAGCAGCCCAATTACAGGGGGCAACGAAGCTTTCTTT. Translating gives CASSPITGGNEAFF. The rearrangement uses TRBV5-1 and TRBJ1-1; 9 bases match TRBD1. The CDR3 sequence is 14 residues long. Germline assignment: CDR1 SGHRS and CDR2 YFSETQ. Unmatched junction bases numbered 9, after V lost 4 bases and J lost 8 bases.

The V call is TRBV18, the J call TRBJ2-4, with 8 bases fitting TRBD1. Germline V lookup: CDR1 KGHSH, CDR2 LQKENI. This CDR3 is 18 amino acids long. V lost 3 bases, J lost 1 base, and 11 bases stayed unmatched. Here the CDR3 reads CASSPRTGIDLAKNIQYF. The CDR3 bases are TGTGCCAGCTCACCTCGGACAGGGATTGATTTGGCCAAAAACATTCAGTACTTC.

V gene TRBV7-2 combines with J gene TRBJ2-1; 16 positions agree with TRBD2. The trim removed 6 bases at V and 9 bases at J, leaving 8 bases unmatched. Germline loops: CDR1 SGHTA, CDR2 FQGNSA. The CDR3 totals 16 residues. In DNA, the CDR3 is TGTGCCAGCAGATCGGGACTAGCGGGGGGGCCGGGTGAGCAGTTCTTC. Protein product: CASRSGLAGGPGEQFF. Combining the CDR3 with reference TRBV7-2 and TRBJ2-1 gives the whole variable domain GAGVSQSPSNKVTEKGKDVELRCDPISGHTALYWYRQSLGQGLEFLIYFQGNSAPDKSGLPSDRFSAERTGGSVSTLTIQRTQQEDSAVYLCASRSGLAGGPGEQFFGPGTRLTVL.

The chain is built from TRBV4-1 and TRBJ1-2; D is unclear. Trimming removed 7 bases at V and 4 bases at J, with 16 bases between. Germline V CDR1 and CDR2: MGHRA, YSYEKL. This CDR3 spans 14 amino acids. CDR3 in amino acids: CASKQGVFVYGYTF. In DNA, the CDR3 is TGCGCCAGCAAACAAGGAGTATTTGTCTATGGCTACACCTTC.

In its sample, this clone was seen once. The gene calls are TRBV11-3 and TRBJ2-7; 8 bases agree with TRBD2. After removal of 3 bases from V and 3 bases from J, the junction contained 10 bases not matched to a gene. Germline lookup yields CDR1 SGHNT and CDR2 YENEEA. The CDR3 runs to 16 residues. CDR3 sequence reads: CASSFGLAGGIYEQYF. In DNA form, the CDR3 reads TGTGCCAGCAGCTTTGGCTTGGCGGGGGGTATCTACGAGCAGTACTTC. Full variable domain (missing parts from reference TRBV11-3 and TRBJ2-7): EAGVVQSPRYKIIEKKQPVAFWCNPISGHNTLYWYLQNLGQGPELLIRYENEEAVDDSQLPKDRFSAERLKGVDSTLKIQPAELGDSAVYLCASSFGLAGGIYEQYFGPGTRLTVT.

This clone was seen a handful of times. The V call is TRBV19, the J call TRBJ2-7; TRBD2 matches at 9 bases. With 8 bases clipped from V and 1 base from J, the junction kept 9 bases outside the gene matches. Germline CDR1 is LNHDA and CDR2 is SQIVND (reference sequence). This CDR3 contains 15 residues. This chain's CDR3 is CASGSSGAGSYEQYF. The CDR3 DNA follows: TGTGCCAGTGGATCTAGCGGGGCCGGATCCTACGAGCAGTACTTC.

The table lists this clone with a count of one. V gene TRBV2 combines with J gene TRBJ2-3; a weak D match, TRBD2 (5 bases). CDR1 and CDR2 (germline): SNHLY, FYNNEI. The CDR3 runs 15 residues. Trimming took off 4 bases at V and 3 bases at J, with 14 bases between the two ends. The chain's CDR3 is CASSVSGMRTDTQYF. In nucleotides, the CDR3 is TGTGCCAGCAGTGTATCCGGGATGAGAACAGATACGCAGTATTTT.

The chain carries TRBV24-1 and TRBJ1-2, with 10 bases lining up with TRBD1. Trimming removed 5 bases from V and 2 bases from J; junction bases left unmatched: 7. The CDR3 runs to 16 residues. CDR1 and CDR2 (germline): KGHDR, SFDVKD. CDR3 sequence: CATSANSGQGNYGYTF. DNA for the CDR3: TGTGCCACCAGTGCGAACTCGGGACAGGGGAACTATGGCTACACCTTC.

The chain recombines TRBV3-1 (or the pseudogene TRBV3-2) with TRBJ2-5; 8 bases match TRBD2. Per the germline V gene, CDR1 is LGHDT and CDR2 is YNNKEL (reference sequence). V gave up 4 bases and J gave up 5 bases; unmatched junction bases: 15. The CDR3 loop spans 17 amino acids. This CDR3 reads CASSPLGLTGGQETQYF. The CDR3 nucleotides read TGTGCCAGCAGCCCTTTGGGATTAACGGGGGGGCAGGAGACCCAGTACTTC.

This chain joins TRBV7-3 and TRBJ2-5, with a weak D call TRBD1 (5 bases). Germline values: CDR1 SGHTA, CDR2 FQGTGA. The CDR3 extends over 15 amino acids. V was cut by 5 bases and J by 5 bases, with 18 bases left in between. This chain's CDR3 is CASSPDRGAPETQYF. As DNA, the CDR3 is TGTGCCAGCAGCCCAGATAGGGGCGCTCCGGAGACCCAGTACTTC.

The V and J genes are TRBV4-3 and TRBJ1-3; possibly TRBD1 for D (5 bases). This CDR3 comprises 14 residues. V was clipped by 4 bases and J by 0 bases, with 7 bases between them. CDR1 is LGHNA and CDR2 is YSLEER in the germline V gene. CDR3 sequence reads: CASSRDSSGNTIYF. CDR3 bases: TGCGCCAGCAGCCGAGACAGCTCTGGAAACACCATATATTTT.

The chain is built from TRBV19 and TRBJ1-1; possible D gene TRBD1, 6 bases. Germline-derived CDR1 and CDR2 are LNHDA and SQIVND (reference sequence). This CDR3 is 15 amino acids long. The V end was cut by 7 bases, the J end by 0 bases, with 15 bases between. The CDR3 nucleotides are TGTGCCAGTATCGGGGGCGGGGGTTTGAACACTGAAGCTTTCTTT. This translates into CASIGGGGLNTEAFF. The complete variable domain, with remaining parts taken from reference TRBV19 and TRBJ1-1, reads DGGITQSPKYLFRKEGQNVTLSCEQNLNHDAMYWYRQDPGQGLRLIYYSQIVNDFQKGDIAEGYSVSREKKESFPLTVTSAQKNPTAFYLCASIGGGGLNTEAFFGQGTRLTVV.